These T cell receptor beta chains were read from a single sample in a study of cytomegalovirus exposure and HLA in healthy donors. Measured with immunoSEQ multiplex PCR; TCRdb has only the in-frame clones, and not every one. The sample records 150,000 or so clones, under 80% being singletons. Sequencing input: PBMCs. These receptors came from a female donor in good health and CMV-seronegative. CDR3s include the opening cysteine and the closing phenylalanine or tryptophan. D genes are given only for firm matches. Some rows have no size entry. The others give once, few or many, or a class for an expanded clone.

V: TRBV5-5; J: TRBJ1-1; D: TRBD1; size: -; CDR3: CASSLDPGGAFF; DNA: TGTGCCAGCAGCTTGGATCCAGGGGGAGCTTTCTTT
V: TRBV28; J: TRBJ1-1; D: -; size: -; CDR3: CASSFVGLNTEAFF; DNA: TGTGCCAGCAGTTTCGTGGGGCTGAACACTGAAGCTTTCTTT
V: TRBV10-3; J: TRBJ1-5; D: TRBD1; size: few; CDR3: CAISDLDRGGQPQHF; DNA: TGTGCCATCAGTGACCTGGACAGGGGTGGTCAGCCCCAGCATTTT
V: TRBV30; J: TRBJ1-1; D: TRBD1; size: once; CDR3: CAWSDNRGQRTEAFF; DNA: TGTGCCTGGAGTGACAACAGGGGACAAAGGACTGAAGCTTTCTTT
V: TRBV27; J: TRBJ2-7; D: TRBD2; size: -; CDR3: CASSLSLAGGAYEQYF; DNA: TGTGCCAGCAGTTTATCACTAGCGGGGGGGGCCTACGAGCAGTACTTC
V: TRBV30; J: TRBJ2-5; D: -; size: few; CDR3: CAWGGRAGETQYF; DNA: TGTGCCTGGGGGGGACGGGCGGGGGAGACCCAGTACTTC
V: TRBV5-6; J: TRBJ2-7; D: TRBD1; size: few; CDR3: CASARDSRYEQYF; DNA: TGTGCCAGCGCCCGGGACAGCCGCTACGAGCAGTACTTC
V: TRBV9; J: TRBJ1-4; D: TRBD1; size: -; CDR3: CASSVGQGNEKLFF; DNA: TGTGCCAGCAGCGTAGGACAGGGTAATGAAAAACTGTTTTTT
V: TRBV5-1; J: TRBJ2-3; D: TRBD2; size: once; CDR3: CASSSASGSTDTQYF; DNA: TGCGCCAGCAGCTCGGCTAGCGGAAGCACAGATACGCAGTATTTT
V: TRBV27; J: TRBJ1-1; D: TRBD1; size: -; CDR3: CASSSLDRANTEAFF; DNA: TGTGCCAGCAGTTCCTTGGACAGGGCGAACACTGAAGCTTTCTTT